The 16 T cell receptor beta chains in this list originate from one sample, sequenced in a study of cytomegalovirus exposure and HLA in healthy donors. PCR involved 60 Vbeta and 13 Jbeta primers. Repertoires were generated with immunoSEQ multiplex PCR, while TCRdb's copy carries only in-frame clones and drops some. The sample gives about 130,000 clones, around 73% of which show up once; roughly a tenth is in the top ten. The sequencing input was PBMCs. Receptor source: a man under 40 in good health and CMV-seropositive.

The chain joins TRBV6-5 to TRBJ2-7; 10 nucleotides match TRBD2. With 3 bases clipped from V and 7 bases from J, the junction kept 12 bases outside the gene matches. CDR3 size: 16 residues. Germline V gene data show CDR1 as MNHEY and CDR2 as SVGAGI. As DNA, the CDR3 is TGTGCCAGCAGTTATATTCGTGCTAGCGGGAGTGAAGAGCAGTACTTC. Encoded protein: CASSYIRASGSEEQYF.

CDR3 residues: CASSLLGRSNQPQHF. The DNA for the CDR3 is TGTGCCAGCAGTTTATTGGGCAGAAGCAATCAGCCCCAGCATTTT. The chain uses TRBV27 and TRBJ1-5; unclear D gene. With 1 base removed from V and 1 base from J, the gap between germline ends came to 8 bases. The germline gives CDR1 MNHEY, CDR2 SMNVEV (reference sequence). CDR3 length: 15 residues.

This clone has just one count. In DNA, the CDR3 is TGTGCCAGCAGTGAAGCGCCGGGGGGGAGCGGCCAAGAGACCCAGTACTTC. Protein sequence: CASSEAPGGSGQETQYF. The chain recombines TRBV2 with TRBJ2-5, with 8 bases identical to TRBD2. Germline assignment: CDR1 SNHLY and CDR2 FYNNEI. The V gene end was trimmed by 0 bases and the J gene end by 1 base; junction bases not matched to a gene: 7. CDR3 size: 17 residues.

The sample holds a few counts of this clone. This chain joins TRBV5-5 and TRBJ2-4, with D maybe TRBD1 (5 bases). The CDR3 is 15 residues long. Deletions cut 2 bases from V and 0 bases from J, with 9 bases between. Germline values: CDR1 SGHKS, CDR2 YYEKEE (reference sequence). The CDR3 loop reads CASSLSGLAKNIQYF. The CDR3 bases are TGTGCCAGCAGCTTATCAGGGTTAGCCAAAAACATTCAGTACTTC.

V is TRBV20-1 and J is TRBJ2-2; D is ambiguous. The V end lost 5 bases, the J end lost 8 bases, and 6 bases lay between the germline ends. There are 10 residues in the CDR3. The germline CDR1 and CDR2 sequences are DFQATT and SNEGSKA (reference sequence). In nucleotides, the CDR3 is TGCAGTGCTCCCCCGGGGGAGCTGTTTTTT. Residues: CSAPPGELFF.

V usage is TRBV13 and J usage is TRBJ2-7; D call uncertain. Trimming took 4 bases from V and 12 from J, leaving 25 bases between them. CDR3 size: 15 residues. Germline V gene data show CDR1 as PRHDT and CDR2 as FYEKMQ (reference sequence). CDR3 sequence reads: CASSSFSTYDLRGYF. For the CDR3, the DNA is TGTGCCAGCAGCTCCTTCTCTACCTACGACCTTCGAGGGTACTTC. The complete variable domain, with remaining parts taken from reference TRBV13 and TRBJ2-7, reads AAGVIQSPRHLIKEKRETATLKCYPIPRHDTVYWYQQGPGQDPQFLISFYEKMQSDKGSIPDRFSAQQFSDYHSELNMSSLELGDSALYFCASSSFSTYDLRGYFGPGTRLTVT.

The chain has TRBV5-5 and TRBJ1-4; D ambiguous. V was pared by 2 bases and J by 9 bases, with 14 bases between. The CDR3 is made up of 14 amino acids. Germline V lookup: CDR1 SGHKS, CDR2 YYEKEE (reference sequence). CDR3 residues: CASSLHSEAQKLFF. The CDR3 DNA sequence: TGTGCCAGCAGCTTACATAGCGAGGCGCAAAAACTGTTTTTT.

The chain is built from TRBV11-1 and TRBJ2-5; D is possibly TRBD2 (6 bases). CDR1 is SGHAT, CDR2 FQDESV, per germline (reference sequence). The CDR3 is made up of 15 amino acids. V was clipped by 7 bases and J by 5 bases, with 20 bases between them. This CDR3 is CASTLGGAFGETQYF. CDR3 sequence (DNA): TGTGCCAGCACCCTGGGCGGGGCCTTCGGGGAGACCCAGTACTTC.

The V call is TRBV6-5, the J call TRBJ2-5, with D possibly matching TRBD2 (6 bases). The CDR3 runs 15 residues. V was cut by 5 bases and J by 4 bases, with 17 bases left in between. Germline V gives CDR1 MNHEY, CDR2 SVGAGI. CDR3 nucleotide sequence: TGTGCCAGCAGTCCAAGGAGGGGTTCGCGAGAGACCCAGTACTTC. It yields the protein CASSPRRGSRETQYF.

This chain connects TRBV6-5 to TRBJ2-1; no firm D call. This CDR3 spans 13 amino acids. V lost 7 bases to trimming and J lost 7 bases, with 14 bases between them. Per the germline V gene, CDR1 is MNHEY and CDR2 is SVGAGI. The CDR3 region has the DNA TGTGCCAGCAAAGAACTAACCGGGAATGAGCAGTTCTTC. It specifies CASKELTGNEQFF.

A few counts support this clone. The CDR3 region has the DNA TGTGCCTGGAGTGTTTCGGACAGGAGCAATGAGCAGTTCTTC. As protein: CAWSVSDRSNEQFF. The rearrangement links TRBV30 to TRBJ2-1; TRBD1 matches 7 bases. This CDR3 contains 14 residues. Germline V CDR1 and CDR2: GTSNPN, SVGIG (reference sequence). V lost 0 bases and J lost 6; bases outside the gene matches: 5.

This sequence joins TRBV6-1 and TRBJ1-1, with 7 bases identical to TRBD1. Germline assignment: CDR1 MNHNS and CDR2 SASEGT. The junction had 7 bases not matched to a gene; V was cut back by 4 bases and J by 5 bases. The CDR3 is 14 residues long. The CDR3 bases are TGTGCCAGCAGTGCTAGGGGGCCAATGACTGAAGCTTTCTTT. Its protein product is CASSARGPMTEAFF.

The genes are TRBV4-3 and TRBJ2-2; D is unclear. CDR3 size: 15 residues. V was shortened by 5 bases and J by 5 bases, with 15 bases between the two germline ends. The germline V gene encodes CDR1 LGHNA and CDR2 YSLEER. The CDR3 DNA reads TGCGCCAGCAGCGCCGGTTTGGCGGATACCGGGGAGCTGTTTTTT. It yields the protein CASSAGLADTGELFF.

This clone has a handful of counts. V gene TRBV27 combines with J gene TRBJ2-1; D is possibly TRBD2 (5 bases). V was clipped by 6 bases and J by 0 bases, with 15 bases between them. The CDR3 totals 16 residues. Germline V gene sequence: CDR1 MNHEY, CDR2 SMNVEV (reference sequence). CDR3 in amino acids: CASSPPTGDSYNEQFF. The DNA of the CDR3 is TGTGCCAGCAGCCCCCCCACCGGGGACTCCTACAATGAGCAGTTCTTC.

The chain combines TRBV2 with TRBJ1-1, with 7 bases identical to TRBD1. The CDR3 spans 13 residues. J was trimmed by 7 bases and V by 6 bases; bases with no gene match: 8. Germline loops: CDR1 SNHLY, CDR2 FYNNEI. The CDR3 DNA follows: TGTGCCAGCAGGCCCGACAGGGTGGGTGAAGCTTTCTTT. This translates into CASRPDRVGEAFF. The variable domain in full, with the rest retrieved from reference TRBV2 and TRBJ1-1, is EPEVTQTPSHQVTQMGQEVILRCVPISNHLYFYWYRQILGQKVEFLVSFYNNEISEKSEIFDDQFSVERPDGSNFTLKIRSTKLEDSAMYFCASRPDRVGEAFFGQGTRLTVV.

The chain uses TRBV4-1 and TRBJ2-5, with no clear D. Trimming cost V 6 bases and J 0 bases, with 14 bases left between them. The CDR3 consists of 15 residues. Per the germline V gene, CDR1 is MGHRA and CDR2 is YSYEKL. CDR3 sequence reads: CASSQAKTYQETQYF. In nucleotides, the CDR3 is TGCGCCAGCAGTCAGGCCAAGACATACCAAGAGACCCAGTACTTC.